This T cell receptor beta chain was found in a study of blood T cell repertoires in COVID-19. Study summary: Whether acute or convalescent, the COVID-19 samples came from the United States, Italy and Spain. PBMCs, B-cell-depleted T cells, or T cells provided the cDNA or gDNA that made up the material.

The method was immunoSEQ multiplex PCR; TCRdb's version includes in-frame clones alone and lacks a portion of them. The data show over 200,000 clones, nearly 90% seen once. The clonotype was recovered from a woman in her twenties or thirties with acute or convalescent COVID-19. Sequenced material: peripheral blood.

The CDR3 DNA is TGTGCCAGTAGTAAAGGACTAGCGGGAGGATCTTACAATGAGCAGTTCTTC. Protein: CASSKGLAGGSYNEQFF. This rearrangement joins TRBV19 to TRBJ2-1; 14 nucleotides align to TRBD2. Germline V gene lookup returns CDR1 LNHDA and CDR2 SQIVND (reference sequence). The CDR3 contains 17 residues. The V and J ends lost 4 bases and 4 bases, in that order; junction bases with no gene match: 6.